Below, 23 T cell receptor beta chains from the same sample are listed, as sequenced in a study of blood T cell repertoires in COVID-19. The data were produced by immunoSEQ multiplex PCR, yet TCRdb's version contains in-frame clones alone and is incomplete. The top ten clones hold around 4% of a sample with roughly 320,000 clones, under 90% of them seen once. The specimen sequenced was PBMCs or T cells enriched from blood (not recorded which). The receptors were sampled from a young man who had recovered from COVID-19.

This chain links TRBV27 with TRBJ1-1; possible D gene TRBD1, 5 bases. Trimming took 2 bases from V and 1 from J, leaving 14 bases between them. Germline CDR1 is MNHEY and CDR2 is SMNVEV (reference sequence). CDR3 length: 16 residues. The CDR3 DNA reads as TGTGCCAGCAGTTTACACCAGGGCCTAGGGAACACTGAAGCTTTCTTT. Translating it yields CASSLHQGLGNTEAFF.

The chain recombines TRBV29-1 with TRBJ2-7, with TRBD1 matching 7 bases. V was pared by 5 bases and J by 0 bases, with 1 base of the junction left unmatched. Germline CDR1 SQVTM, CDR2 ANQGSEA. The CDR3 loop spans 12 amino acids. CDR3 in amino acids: CSVRDSSYEQYF. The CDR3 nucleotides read TGCAGCGTTAGGGACAGCTCCTACGAGCAGTACTTC.

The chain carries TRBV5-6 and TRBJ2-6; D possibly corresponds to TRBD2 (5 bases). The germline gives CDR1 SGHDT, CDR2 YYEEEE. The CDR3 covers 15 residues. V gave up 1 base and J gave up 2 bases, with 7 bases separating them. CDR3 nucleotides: TGTGCCAGCAGCTTGCGGGGTGCTGGGGCCAACGTCCTGACTTTC. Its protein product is CASSLRGAGANVLTF.

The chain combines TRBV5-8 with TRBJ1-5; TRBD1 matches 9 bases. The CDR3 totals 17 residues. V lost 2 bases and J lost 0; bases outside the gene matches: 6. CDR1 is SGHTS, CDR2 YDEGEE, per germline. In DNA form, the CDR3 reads TGTGCCAGCAGCTTACGACAGGGGGGGAATAGCAATCAGCCCCAGCATTTT. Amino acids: CASSLRQGGNSNQPQHF.

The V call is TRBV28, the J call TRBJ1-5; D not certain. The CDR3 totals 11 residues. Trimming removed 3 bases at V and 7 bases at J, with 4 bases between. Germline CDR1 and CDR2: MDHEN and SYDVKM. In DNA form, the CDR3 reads TGTGCCAGCAGTTTTGAGCAGCCCCAGCATTTT. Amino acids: CASSFEQPQHF.

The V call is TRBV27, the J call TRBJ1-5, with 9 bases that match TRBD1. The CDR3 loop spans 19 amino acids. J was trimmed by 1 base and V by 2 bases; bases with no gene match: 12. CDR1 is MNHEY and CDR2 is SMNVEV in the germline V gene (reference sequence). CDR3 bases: TGTGCCAGCAGTTTAGACCGGGACAGGGAAGGGAGGAGCAATCAGCCCCAGCATTTT. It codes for CASSLDRDREGRSNQPQHF.

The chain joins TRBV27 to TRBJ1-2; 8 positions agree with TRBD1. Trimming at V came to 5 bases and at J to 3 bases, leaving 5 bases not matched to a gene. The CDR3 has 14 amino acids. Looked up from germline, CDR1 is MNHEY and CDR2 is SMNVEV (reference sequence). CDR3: CASSQDRDDYGYTF. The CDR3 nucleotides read TGTGCCAGCAGTCAGGACAGGGACGACTATGGCTACACCTTC.

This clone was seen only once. The CDR3 DNA follows: TGTGCCATCGTGGGGGGTAATGGTCAGCCCCAGCATTTT. It codes for CAIVGGNGQPQHF. The J gene is TRBJ1-5, the V gene TRBV28; D perhaps matches TRBD1 (5 bases). This CDR3 spans 13 amino acids. CDR1 MDHEN and CDR2 SYDVKM come from the germline V gene. Trimming left V 10 bases short and J 6 bases short, with 16 bases between.

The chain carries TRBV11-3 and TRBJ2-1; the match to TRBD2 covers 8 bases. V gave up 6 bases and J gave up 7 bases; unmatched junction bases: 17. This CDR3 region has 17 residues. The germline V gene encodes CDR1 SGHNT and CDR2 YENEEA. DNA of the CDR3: TGTGCCAGCAGTTTCGCCACGAGGACTAGCCGAGGGAATGAGCAGTTCTTC. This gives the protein CASSFATRTSRGNEQFF.

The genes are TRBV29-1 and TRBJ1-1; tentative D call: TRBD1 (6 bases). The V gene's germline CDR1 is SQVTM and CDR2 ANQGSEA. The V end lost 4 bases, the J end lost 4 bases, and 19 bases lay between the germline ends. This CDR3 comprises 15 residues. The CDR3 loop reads CSVGRWTVRPTEAFF. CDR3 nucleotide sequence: TGCAGCGTTGGGAGGTGGACAGTGAGACCCACTGAAGCTTTCTTT. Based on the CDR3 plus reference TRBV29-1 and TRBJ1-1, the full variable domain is SAVISQKPSRDICQRGTSLTIQCQVDSQVTMMFWYRQQPGQSLTLIATANQGSEATYESGFVIDKFPISRPNLTFSTLTVSNMSPEDSSIYLCSVGRWTVRPTEAFFGQGTRLTVV.

CDR3 residues: CASSDPTGSNEKLFF. CDR3 coding DNA: TGTGCCAGCAGTGATCCGACAGGGTCTAATGAAAAACTGTTTTTT. The chain couples TRBV25-1 to TRBJ1-4; 7 nucleotides agree with TRBD1. This CDR3 is 15 amino acids long. Germline V gene data show CDR1 as MGHDK and CDR2 as SYGVNS. The trim removed 3 bases at V and 3 bases at J, leaving 4 bases unmatched.

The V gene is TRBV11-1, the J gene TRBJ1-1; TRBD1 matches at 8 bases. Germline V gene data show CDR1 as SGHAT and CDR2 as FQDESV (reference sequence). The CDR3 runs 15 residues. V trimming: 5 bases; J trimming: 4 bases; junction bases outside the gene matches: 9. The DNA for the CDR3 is TGTGCCAGCAGCCCCTGGACAGGGTCGGGCACTGAAGCTTTCTTT. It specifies CASSPWTGSGTEAFF.

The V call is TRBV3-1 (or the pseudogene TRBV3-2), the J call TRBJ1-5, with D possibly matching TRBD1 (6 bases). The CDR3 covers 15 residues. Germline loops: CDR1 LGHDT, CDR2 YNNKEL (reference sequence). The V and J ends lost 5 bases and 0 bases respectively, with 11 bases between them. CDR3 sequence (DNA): TGTGCCAGCAGCGCACAGGGAAATAGCAATCAGCCCCAGCATTTT. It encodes CASSAQGNSNQPQHF.

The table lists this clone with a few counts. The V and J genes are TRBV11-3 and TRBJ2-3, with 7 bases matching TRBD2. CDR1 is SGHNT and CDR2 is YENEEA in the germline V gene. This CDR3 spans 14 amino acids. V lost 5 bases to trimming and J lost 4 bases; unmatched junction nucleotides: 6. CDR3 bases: TGTGCCAGCAGCCCCCGCCGGGAGGCAGATACGCAGTATTTT. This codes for CASSPRREADTQYF. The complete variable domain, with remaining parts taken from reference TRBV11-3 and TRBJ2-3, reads EAGVVQSPRYKIIEKKQPVAFWCNPISGHNTLYWYLQNLGQGPELLIRYENEEAVDDSQLPKDRFSAERLKGVDSTLKIQPAELGDSAVYLCASSPRREADTQYFGPGTRLTVL.

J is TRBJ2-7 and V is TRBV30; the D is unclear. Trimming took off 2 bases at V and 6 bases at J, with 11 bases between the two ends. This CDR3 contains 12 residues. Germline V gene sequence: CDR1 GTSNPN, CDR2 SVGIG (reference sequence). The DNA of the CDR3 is TGTGCCTGGAGTCCCCGTTCCGGCGAGCAGTACTTC. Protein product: CAWSPRSGEQYF.

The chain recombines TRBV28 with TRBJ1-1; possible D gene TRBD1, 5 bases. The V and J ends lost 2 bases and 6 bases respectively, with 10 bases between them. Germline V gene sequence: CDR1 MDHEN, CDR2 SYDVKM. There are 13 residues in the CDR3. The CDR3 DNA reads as TGTGCCAGCAGTTTAATGGGGGGGGCTGAAGCTTTCTTT. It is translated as CASSLMGGAEAFF.

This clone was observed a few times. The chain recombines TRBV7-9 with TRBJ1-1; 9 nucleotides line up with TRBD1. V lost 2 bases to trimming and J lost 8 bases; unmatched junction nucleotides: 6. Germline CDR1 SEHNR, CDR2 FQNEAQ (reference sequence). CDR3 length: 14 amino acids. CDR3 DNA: TGTGCCAGCAGCTTAATGATGACAGGGGGAGAAGCTTTCTTT. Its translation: CASSLMMTGGEAFF.

CDR3 sequence: CASSQERGGELFF. The CDR3 DNA reads TGTGCCAGCAGCCAAGAACGGGGCGGGGAGCTGTTTTTT. The genes are TRBV3-1 (or the pseudogene TRBV3-2) and TRBJ2-2; weak D call: TRBD2 (5 bases). Looked up from germline, CDR1 is LGHDT and CDR2 is YNNKEL (reference sequence). CDR3 size: 13 residues. Trimming stripped 0 bases from V and 7 bases from J, with 6 bases between.

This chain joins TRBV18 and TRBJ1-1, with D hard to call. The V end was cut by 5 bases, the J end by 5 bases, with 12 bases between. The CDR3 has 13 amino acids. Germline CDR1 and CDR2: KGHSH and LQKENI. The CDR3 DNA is TGTGCCAGCTCAGACAAAGGCGAGACTGAAGCTTTCTTT. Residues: CASSDKGETEAFF.

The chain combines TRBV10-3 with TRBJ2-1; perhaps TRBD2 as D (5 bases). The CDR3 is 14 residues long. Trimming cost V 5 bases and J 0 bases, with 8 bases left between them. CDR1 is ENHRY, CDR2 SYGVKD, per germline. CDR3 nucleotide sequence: TGTGCCATCAGTCCGGGGAGCTCCTACAATGAGCAGTTCTTC. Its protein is CAISPGSSYNEQFF.

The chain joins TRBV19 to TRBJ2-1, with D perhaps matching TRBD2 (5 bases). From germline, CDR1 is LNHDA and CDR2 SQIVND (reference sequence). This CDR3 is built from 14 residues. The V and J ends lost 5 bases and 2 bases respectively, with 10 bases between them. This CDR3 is CASSSLLAYNEQFF. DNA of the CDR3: TGTGCCAGTAGTTCCTTACTAGCCTACAATGAGCAGTTCTTC.

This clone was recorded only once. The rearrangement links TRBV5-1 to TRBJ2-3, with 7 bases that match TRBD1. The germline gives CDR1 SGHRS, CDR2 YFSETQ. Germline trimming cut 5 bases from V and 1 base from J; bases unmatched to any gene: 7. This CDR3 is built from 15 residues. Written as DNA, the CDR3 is TGCGCCAGCAGGTTAGGGGGCGCAGGCACAGATACGCAGTATTTT. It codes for CASRLGGAGTDTQYF.

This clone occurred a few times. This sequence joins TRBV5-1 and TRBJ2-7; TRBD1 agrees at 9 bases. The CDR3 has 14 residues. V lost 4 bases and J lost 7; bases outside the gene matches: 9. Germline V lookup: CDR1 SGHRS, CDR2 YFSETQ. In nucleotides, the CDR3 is TGCGCCAGCAGCGAGGGACAGGGTTTGTATGAGCAGTACTTC. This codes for CASSEGQGLYEQYF.